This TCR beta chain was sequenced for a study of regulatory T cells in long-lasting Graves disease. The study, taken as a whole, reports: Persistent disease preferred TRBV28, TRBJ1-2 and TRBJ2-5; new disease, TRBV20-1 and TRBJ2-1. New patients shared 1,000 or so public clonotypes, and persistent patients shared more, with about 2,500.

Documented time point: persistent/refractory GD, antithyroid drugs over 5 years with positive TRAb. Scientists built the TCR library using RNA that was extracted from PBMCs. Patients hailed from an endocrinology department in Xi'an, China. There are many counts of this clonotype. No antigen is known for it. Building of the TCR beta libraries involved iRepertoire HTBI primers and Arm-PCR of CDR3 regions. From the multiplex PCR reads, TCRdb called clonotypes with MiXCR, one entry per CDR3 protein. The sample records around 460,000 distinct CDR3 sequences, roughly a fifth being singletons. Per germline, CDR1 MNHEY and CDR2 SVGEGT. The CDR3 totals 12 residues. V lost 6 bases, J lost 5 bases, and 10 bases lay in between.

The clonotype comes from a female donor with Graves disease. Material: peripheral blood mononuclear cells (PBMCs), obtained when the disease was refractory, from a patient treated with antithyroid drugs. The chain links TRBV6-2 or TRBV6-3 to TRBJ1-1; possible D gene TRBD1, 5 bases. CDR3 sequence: CASRVGGTEAFF. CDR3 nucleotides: TGTGCCAGCAGAGTGGGGGGAACTGAAGCTTTCTTT.